The 30 T cell receptor beta chains below come from one sample, sequenced in a study of ipilimumab plus nivolumab after autologous stem cell transplantation. TCRdb's table, derived via immunoSEQ multiplex PCR, lists solely in-frame clones and lacks some. The sample lists around 84,000 clones, 83% occurring once. The sequencing used PBMCs, collected in a trial of ipilimumab plus nivolumab as post-transplant consolidation. These receptors were obtained from a male donor with diffuse large B-cell lymphoma.

The chain couples TRBV7-3 to TRBJ1-2, with 9 bases lining up with TRBD1. Germline CDR1 and CDR2: SGHTA and FQGTGA. Trimming at V came to 3 bases and at J to 7 bases, leaving 3 bases not matched to a gene. The CDR3 is 13 amino acids. CDR3 nucleotides: TGTGCCAGCAGCTTGAGACAGGGGGGTGGCTACACCTTC. Its protein product is CASSLRQGGGYTF.

The chain has TRBV7-2 and TRBJ2-1, with 9 positions matching TRBD2. V lost 1 base to trimming and J lost 0 bases; unmatched junction nucleotides: 4. The CDR3 covers 17 residues. Germline CDR1 is SGHTA and CDR2 is FQGNSA. The CDR3 reads CASSLDWRGGSYNEQFF. Here the CDR3 DNA reads TGTGCCAGCAGCTTAGATTGGCGGGGGGGCTCCTACAATGAGCAGTTCTTC.

The chain is built from TRBV6-5 and TRBJ1-2, with TRBD1 matching 10 bases. CDR1 MNHEY and CDR2 SVGAGI come from the germline V gene. J lost 7 bases, V lost 2 bases, and 7 bases had no gene match. CDR3 length: 15 residues. CDR3 coding DNA: TGTGCCAGCAGTTACCTCGACAGGGGGCTACGTGGCTACACCTTC. Its protein product is CASSYLDRGLRGYTF.

Concerning this clone itself: Other DNA sequences in this specimen translate into the identical CDR3. The CDR3 DNA follows: TGTGCCTGGAGTGTCGGCGGCGGATCCTATGGCTACACCTTC. Residues: CAWSVGGGSYGYTF. The chain uses TRBV30 and TRBJ1-2; D is ambiguous. The CDR3 is made up of 14 amino acids. Germline V gene lookup returns CDR1 GTSNPN and CDR2 SVGIG (reference sequence). Trimming took 0 bases from V and 4 from J, leaving 12 bases between them.

The chain recombines TRBV10-1 with TRBJ2-3, with 9 positions matching TRBD1. The CDR3 extends over 16 amino acids. Germline V gene data show CDR1 as WNHNN and CDR2 as SYGVQD (reference sequence). With V trimmed by 2 bases and J by 3 bases, 6 bases remained unmatched. CDR3 nucleotides: TGCGCCAGCAGTGAGGACAGGGGGTTAAAGACAGATACGCAGTATTTT. The encoded protein is CASSEDRGLKTDTQYF.

This clone has only a few counts. The rearrangement uses TRBV14 and TRBJ1-4; possibly TRBD1 for D (5 bases). CDR3 size: 16 residues. CDR1 and CDR2 from the germline V gene are SGHDN and FVKESK. With 0 bases removed from V and 8 bases from J, the gap between germline ends came to 16 bases. For the CDR3, the DNA is TGTGCCAGCAGCCAAGAAGTCAAGGGGCTCGAAGAAAAACTGTTTTTT. Protein: CASSQEVKGLEEKLFF.

This clone was counted between two and nine times. The chain employs TRBV30 and TRBJ1-1; D remains ambiguous. The CDR3 loop spans 12 amino acids. V lost 4 bases, J lost 1 base, and 7 bases lay in between. Per germline, CDR1 GTSNPN and CDR2 SVGIG (reference sequence). CDR3 coding DNA: TGTGCCTGGACCCAAACGAACACTGAAGCTTTCTTT. It yields the protein CAWTQTNTEAFF.

This clone has just one count. The CDR3 spells CATSRDWPGGFRGYTF. The CDR3 DNA follows: TGTGCCACCAGCAGAGATTGGCCAGGGGGCTTTCGAGGCTACACCTTC. The V call is TRBV15, the J call TRBJ1-2; 8 bases are shared with TRBD1. The length of the CDR3 is 16 residues. Germline CDR1 reads LNHNV; CDR2 reads YYDKDF (reference sequence). Trimming cost V 0 bases and J 8 bases; bases outside gene matches: 11. Full variable domain (outside the CDR3, taken from reference TRBV15 and TRBJ1-2): DAMVIQNPRYQVTQFGKPVTLSCSQTLNHNVMYWYQQKSSQAPKLLFHYYDKDFNNEADTPDNFQSRRPNTSFCFLDIRSPGLGDTAMYLCATSRDWPGGFRGYTFGSGTRLTVV.

The genes are TRBV30 and TRBJ1-2, with 8 nucleotides matching TRBD1. Trimming took 4 bases from V and 4 from J; bases not matched to a gene: 8. CDR1 is GTSNPN and CDR2 is SVGIG in the germline V gene (reference sequence). The CDR3 consists of 14 residues. CDR3 DNA sequence: TGTGCCTGGACACCAGACAGGGGTGCCTATGGCTACACCTTC. Protein sequence: CAWTPDRGAYGYTF.

V and J are TRBV6-1 and TRBJ2-7, with D maybe TRBD1 (6 bases). CDR3 length equals 18 residues. Trimming stripped 4 bases from V and 1 base from J, with 23 bases between. The germline CDR1 and CDR2 sequences are MNHNS and SASEGT. The DNA of the CDR3 is TGTGCCAGCAGTGTTCAGGGGAAGTCATATCGCGTTTCCTACGAGCAGTACTTC. Amino acids: CASSVQGKSYRVSYEQYF.

This clone came up a few times. The genes are TRBV5-6 and TRBJ2-6; D not certain. The CDR3 length is 17 residues. Trimming stripped 1 base from V and 1 base from J, with 12 bases between. Germline V gives CDR1 SGHDT, CDR2 YYEEEE. The CDR3 bases are TGTGCCAGCAGCTTGATAGGGCAACGATCTGGGGCCAACGTCCTGACTTTC. Protein: CASSLIGQRSGANVLTF.

The gene calls are TRBV2 and TRBJ1-2; no firm D call. The length of the CDR3 is 15 residues. V gave up 6 bases and J gave up 6 bases, with 20 bases separating them. The germline CDR1 and CDR2 sequences are SNHLY and FYNNEI. This CDR3 reads CASRVGKLDRHGYTF. DNA for the CDR3: TGTGCCAGCAGGGTCGGGAAACTGGATAGGCATGGCTACACCTTC.

This chain joins TRBV6-6 and TRBJ2-1, with TRBD2 matching 7 bases. There are 11 residues in the CDR3. Germline CDR1 and CDR2: MNHNY and SVGAGI (reference sequence). V shed 2 bases, J shed 13 bases, and the junction held 2 bases outside the gene matches. The CDR3 spells CASSYRDYQFF. CDR3 coding DNA: TGTGCCAGCAGTTACCGGGACTATCAGTTCTTC.

The chain combines TRBV9 with TRBJ1-1, with D possibly matching TRBD1 (6 bases). The germline V gene has CDR1 SGDLS and CDR2 YYNGEE. V gave up 0 bases and J gave up 6 bases, with 12 bases separating them. The CDR3 has 14 residues. CDR3 residues: CASSVDPGAPEAFF. CDR3 nucleotides: TGTGCCAGCAGCGTAGACCCAGGGGCCCCTGAAGCTTTCTTT. The variable domain in full, completed from reference TRBV9 and TRBJ1-1, reads DSGVTQTPKHLITATGQRVTLRCSPRSGDLSVYWYQQSLDQGLQFLIQYYNGEERAKGNILERFSAQQFPDLHSELNLSSLELGDSALYFCASSVDPGAPEAFFGQGTRLTVV.

The sample holds a few counts of this clone. This chain links TRBV7-6 with TRBJ1-3; TRBD1 might be the D (5 bases). The CDR3 length is 15 residues. The germline V and J ends were trimmed by 1 base and 4 bases, with 11 bases remaining between them. Germline-derived CDR1 and CDR2 are SGHVS and FNYEAQ. Here the CDR3 DNA reads TGTGCCAGCAGCTTAGTGGGGGAGTCCGGAAACACCATATATTTT. It is translated as CASSLVGESGNTIYF.

The chain combines TRBV5-1 with TRBJ2-6, with D maybe TRBD2 (6 bases). CDR3 size: 15 residues. CDR1 is SGHRS, CDR2 YFSETQ, per germline. Between the trimmed V and J ends, which lost 4 bases and 3 bases, there was a span of 11 bases. The CDR3 nucleotides are TGCGCCAGCAGCACCCAGGGAGGTGGGGCCAACGTCCTGACTTTC. Protein: CASSTQGGGANVLTF. The variable domain in full, with the rest retrieved from reference TRBV5-1 and TRBJ2-6, is KAGVTQTPRYLIKTRGQQVTLSCSPISGHRSVSWYQQTPGQGLQFLFEYFSETQRNKGNFPGRFSGRQFSNSRSEMNVSTLELGDSALYLCASSTQGGGANVLTFGAGSRLTVL.

The chain joins TRBV30 to TRBJ1-5, with 8 bases aligning to TRBD1. The CDR3 has 15 residues. Germline trimming cut 6 bases from V and 1 base from J; bases unmatched to any gene: 8. Germline V gene data show CDR1 as GTSNPN and CDR2 as SVGIG (reference sequence). CDR3 nucleotides: TGTGCCTGCTCAATCCAGGGGGCGAGCAATCAGCCCCAGCATTTT. It is translated as CACSIQGASNQPQHF.

The chain is built from TRBV7-8 and TRBJ1-1, with 8 bases matching TRBD1. The CDR3 covers 15 residues. Germline-derived CDR1 and CDR2 are SGHVS and FQNEAQ. The J segment lost 6 bases and the V segment lost 3 bases, leaving 9 bases of the junction unmatched. The CDR3 DNA is TGTGCCAGCAGCTTTATCCCAGGGGGCCTGGCTGAAGCTTTCTTT. Translating it yields CASSFIPGGLAEAFF.

The chain is built from TRBV28 and TRBJ1-5; D gene ambiguous. The CDR3 contains 12 residues. Germline CDR1 and CDR2: MDHEN and SYDVKM. V was trimmed by 6 bases and J by 0 bases, leaving 3 bases between them. CDR3: CASRNSNQPQHF. The CDR3 DNA reads as TGTGCCAGCAGGAATAGCAATCAGCCCCAGCATTTT.

This clone was counted a single time. This rearrangement joins TRBV7-2 to TRBJ2-5, with a tentative D call TRBD2 (7 bases). V was cut by 5 bases and J by 4 bases, with 14 bases left in between. The length of the CDR3 is 14 residues. Germline CDR1 SGHTA, CDR2 FQGNSA. CDR3 sequence (DNA): TGTGCCAGCAGCCGGGGGGCCTCCGGAGAGACCCAGTACTTC. This encodes CASSRGASGETQYF. The full variable domain, its missing parts supplied by reference TRBV7-2 and TRBJ2-5, is GAGVSQSPSNKVTEKGKDVELRCDPISGHTALYWYRQSLGQGLEFLIYFQGNSAPDKSGLPSDRFSAERTGGSVSTLTIQRTQQEDSAVYLCASSRGASGETQYFGPGTRLLVL.

The chain uses TRBV10-3 and TRBJ1-2; D uncertain. V shed 2 bases and J shed 2 bases, with 12 bases lying between them. The CDR3 has 15 amino acids. The V gene's germline CDR1 is ENHRY and CDR2 SYGVKD. The CDR3 is CAISETGRTNYGYTF. CDR3 bases: TGTGCCATCAGTGAGACGGGGAGAACCAACTATGGCTACACCTTC.

This clone was observed once. The chain joins TRBV7-2 to TRBJ2-3, with 12 positions matching TRBD2. Per the germline V gene, CDR1 is SGHTA and CDR2 is FQGNSA. There are 16 residues in the CDR3. Unmatched junction bases numbered 7, after V lost 2 bases and J lost 7 bases. The CDR3 bases are TGTGCCAGCAGCTTAAGTTCTAGCGGGGGGGCCTATACGCAGTATTTT. It specifies CASSLSSSGGAYTQYF.

The J gene is TRBJ2-2, the V gene TRBV4-2, with 13 bases lining up with TRBD2. Germline loops: CDR1 LGHNA, CDR2 YNFKEQ. This CDR3 is built from 16 residues. V gave up 3 bases and J gave up 2 bases; unmatched junction bases: 0. The CDR3 is CASSQGLAGNTGELFF. Here the CDR3 DNA reads TGTGCCAGCAGCCAGGGACTAGCGGGAAACACCGGGGAGCTGTTTTTT.

The chain combines TRBV20-1 with TRBJ1-1; D remains ambiguous. The germline V gene has CDR1 DFQATT and CDR2 SNEGSKA (reference sequence). The ends were cut back, 6 bases at V and 11 bases at J, with 16 bases in the middle. This CDR3 contains 11 residues. CDR3 sequence (DNA): TGCAGTGCGAAAGGATTAGGTGGGGCTTTCTTT. Translating gives CSAKGLGGAFF.

This clone was seen just once. This rearrangement joins TRBV11-2 to TRBJ2-2, with 9 bases identical to TRBD2. CDR1 and CDR2 (germline): SGHAT, FQNNGV. This CDR3 has 16 amino acids. V shed 4 bases and J 5 bases; nucleotides not matched to a gene: 8. In nucleotides, the CDR3 is TGTGCCAGCAGCTCTCAGCGGGGGGTTGGTACCGGGGAGCTGTTTTTT. Translation: CASSSQRGVGTGELFF.

In nucleotides, the CDR3 is TGTGCCAGCAGCTTTGGACAGGGCGTCGAGGAAAAACTGTTTTTT. Protein product: CASSFGQGVEEKLFF. This chain uses TRBV7-9 with TRBJ1-4; 8 bases map to TRBD1. Trimming removed 3 bases from V and 8 bases from J; junction bases left unmatched: 8. This CDR3 region has 15 residues. Germline CDR1 SEHNR, CDR2 FQNEAQ (reference sequence).

The V gene is TRBV6-5, the J gene TRBJ1-1; TRBD1 aligns across 9 bases. Germline V lookup: CDR1 MNHEY, CDR2 SVGAGI. The CDR3 is made up of 15 amino acids. The V gene end was trimmed by 6 bases and the J gene end by 9 bases; junction bases not matched to a gene: 14. The CDR3 region is CASSNPGQGHRKAFF. CDR3 DNA: TGTGCCAGCAGCAATCCGGGACAGGGACATCGTAAAGCTTTCTTT.

The rearrangement uses TRBV5-1 and TRBJ2-1, with D uncertain. CDR1 and CDR2 from the germline V gene are SGHRS and YFSETQ. The CDR3 is made up of 16 amino acids. The ends were cut back, 0 bases at V and 0 bases at J, with 10 bases in the middle. CDR3: CASSLEVASSYNEQFF. DNA for the CDR3: TGCGCCAGCAGCTTGGAAGTAGCAAGCTCCTACAATGAGCAGTTCTTC.

The chain uses TRBV19 and TRBJ2-7; D perhaps matches TRBD1 (6 bases). Trimming shortened V by 6 bases and J by 0 bases, and 15 bases separated the two germline ends. The CDR3 loop spans 15 amino acids. The germline V gene encodes CDR1 LNHDA and CDR2 SQIVND (reference sequence). The CDR3 region has the DNA TGTGCCAGTAGCCCCCAACAGGGTATCTCCTACGAGCAGTACTTC. Translating gives CASSPQQGISYEQYF.

CDR3 residues: CASSLNSRQVNTEAFF. CDR3 sequence (DNA): TGTGCCAGCAGCTTAAATTCCCGACAGGTGAACACTGAAGCTTTCTTT. The chain couples TRBV7-2 to TRBJ1-1; D possibly corresponds to TRBD1 (6 bases). Germline V CDR1 and CDR2: SGHTA, FQGNSA. Trimming pared 2 bases from V and 0 bases from J, leaving 13 bases between. The CDR3 has 16 residues. Using reference TRBV7-2 and TRBJ1-1 for the parts outside the CDR3, the full variable domain is GAGVSQSPSNKVTEKGKDVELRCDPISGHTALYWYRQSLGQGLEFLIYFQGNSAPDKSGLPSDRFSAERTGGSVSTLTIQRTQQEDSAVYLCASSLNSRQVNTEAFFGQGTRLTVV.